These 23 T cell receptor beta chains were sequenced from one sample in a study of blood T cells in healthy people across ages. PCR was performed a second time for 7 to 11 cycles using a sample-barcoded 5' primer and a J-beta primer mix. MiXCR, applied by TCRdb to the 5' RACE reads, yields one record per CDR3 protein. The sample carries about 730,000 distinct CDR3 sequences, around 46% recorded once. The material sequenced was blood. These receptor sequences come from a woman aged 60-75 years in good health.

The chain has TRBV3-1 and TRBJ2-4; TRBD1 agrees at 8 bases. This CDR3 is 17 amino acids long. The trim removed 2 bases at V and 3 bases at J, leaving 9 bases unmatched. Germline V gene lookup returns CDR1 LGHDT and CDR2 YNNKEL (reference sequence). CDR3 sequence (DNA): TGTGCCAGCAGCCAACAAACGACAGGGGACGTCAAAAACATTCAGTACTTC. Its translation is CASSQQTTGDVKNIQYF.

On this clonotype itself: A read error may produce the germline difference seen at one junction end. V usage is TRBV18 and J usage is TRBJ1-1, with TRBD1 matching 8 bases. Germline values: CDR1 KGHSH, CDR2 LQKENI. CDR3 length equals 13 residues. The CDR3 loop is CASSQDREVETFF. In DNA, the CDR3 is TGTGCCAGCTCACAGGACAGGGAGGTTGAAACTTTCTTT.

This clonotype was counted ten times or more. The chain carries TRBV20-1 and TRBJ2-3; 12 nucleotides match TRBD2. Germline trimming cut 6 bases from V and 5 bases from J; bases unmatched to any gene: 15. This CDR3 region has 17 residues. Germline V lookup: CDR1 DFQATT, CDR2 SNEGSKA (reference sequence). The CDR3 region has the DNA TGCAGTGCGCCCCTGGCCTTACTAGCGGGGGGTAGAGATACGCAGTATTTT. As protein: CSAPLALLAGGRDTQYF.

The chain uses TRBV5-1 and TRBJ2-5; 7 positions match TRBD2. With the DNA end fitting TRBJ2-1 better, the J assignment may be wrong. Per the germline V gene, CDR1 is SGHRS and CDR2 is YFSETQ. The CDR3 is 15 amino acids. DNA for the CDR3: TGCGCCAGCAGCCCCGGGGTAGCGGGCTCAGAGACCCAGTTCTTC. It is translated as CASSPGVAGSETQFF.

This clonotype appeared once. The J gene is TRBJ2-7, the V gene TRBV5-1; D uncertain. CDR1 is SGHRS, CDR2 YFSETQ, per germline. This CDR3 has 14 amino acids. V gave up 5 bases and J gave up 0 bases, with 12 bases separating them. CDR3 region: CASRGATNSYEQYF. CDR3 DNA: TGCGCCAGCAGAGGAGCGACGAACTCCTACGAGCAGTACTTC.

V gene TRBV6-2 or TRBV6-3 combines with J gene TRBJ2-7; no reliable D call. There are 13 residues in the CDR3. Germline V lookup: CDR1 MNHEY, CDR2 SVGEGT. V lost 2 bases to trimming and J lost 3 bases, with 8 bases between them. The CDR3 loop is CASSYAENYEQYF. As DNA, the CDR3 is TGTGCCAGCAGTTACGCGGAGAACTACGAGCAGTACTTC.

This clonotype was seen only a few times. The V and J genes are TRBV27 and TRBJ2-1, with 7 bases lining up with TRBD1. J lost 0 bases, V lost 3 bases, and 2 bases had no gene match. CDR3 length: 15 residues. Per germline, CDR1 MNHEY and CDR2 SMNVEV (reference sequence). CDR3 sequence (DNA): TGTGCCAGCAGTTTCAGGGACAGCTCCTACAATGAGCAGTTCTTC. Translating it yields CASSFRDSSYNEQFF.

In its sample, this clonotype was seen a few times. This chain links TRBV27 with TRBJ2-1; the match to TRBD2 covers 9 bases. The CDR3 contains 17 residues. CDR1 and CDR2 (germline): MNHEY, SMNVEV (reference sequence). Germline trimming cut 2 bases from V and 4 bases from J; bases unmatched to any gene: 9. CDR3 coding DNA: TGTGCCAGCAGTTTAGGGGTAGCGGGAGTTTCGTACAATGAGCAGTTCTTC. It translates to CASSLGVAGVSYNEQFF.

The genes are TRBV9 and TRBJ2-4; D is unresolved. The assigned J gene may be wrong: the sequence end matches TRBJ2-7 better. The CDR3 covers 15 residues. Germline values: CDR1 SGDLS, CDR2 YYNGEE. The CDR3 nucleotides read TGTGCCAGCAGCGAGGCTTATAGCCTTTCCTACGAGCAGTACTTC. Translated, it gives CASSEAYSLSYEQYF.

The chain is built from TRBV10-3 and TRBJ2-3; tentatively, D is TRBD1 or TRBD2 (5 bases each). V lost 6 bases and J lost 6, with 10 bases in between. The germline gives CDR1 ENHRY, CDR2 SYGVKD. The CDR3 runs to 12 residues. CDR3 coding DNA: TGTGCCATCAGGGACGAGGGGGATACGCAGTATTTT. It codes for CAIRDEGDTQYF.

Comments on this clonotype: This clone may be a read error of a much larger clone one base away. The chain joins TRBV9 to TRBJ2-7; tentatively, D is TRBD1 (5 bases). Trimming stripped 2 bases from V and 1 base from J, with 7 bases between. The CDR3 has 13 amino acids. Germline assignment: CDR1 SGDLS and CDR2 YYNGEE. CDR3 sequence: CASSVDISYEQYF. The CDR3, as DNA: TGTGCCAGCAGCGTGGACATTTCCTACGAGCAGTACTTC.

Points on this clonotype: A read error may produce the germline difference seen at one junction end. The CDR3 here is CASRLVADTQYF. For the CDR3, the DNA is TGTGCCAGCAGATTAGTCGCAGATACGCAGTATTTT. The chain carries TRBV12-3 or TRBV12-4 and TRBJ2-3; D is ambiguous. This CDR3 is built from 12 residues.

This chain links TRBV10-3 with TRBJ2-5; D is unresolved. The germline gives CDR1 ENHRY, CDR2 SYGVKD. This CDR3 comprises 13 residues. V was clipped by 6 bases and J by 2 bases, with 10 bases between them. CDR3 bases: TGTGCCATCAGAGCGAGAGAACAAGAGACCCAGTACTTC. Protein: CAIRAREQETQYF.

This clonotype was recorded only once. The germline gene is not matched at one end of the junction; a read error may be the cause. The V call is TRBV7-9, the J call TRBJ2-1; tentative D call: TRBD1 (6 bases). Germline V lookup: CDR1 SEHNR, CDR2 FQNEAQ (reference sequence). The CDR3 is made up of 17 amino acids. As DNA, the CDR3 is TGTGCCGGCAGCCTTCTGTCCGGGACATTTTCCTACAATGAGCAGTTCTTC. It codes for CAGSLLSGTFSYNEQFF.

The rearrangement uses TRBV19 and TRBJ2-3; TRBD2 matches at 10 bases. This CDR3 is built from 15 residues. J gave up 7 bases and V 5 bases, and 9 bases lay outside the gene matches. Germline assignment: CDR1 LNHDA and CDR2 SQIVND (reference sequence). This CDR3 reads CASSFIAGGPNTQYF. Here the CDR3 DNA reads TGTGCCAGTAGTTTTATAGCGGGGGGACCGAATACGCAGTATTTT.

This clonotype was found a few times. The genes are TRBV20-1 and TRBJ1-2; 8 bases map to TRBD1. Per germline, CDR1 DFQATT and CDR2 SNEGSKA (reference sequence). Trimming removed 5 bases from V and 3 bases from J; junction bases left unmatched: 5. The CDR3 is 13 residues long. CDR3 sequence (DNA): TGCAGTGCTTCCCCGACAGGGGACTATGGCTACACCTTC. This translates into CSASPTGDYGYTF.

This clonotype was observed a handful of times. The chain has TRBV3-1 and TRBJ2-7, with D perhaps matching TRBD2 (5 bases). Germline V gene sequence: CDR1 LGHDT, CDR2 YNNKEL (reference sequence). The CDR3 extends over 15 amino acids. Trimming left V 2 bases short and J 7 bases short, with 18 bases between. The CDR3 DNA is TGTGCCAGCAGCCAATGGCCGGACTCCCGGTGGGAGCAGTACTTC. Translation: CASSQWPDSRWEQYF.

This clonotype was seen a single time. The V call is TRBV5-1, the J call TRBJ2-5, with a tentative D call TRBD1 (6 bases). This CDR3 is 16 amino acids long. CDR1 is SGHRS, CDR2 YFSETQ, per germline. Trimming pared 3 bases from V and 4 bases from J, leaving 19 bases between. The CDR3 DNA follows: TGCGCCAGCAGCTCGGTTTGGCGGAGAGGGGGAGAGACCCAGTACTTC. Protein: CASSSVWRRGGETQYF.

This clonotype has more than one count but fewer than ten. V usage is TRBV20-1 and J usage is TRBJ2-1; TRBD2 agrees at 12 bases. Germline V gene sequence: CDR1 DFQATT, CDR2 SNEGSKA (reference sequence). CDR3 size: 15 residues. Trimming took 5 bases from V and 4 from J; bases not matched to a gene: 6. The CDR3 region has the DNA TGCAGTGCTCTACCGGGGACTAGCGGGTACAATGAGCAGTTCTTC. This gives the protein CSALPGTSGYNEQFF.

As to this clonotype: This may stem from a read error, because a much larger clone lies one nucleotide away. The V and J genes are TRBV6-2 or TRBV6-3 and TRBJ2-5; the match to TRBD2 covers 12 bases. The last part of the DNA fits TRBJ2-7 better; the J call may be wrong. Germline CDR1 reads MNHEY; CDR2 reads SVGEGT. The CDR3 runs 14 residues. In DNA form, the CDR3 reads TGTGCCAGCAGCTGGACTAGCGGGGCTTACGAGCAGTACTTC. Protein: CASSWTSGAYEQYF.

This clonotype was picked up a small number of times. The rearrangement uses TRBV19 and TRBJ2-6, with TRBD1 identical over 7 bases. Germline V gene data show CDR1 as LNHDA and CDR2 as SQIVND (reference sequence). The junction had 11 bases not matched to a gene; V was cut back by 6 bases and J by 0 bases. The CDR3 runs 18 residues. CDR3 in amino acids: CASSQPGTVPSGANVLTF. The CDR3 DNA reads TGTGCCAGTAGCCAGCCCGGGACAGTCCCCTCTGGGGCCAACGTCCTGACTTTC. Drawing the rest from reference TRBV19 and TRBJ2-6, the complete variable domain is DGGITQSPKYLFRKEGQNVTLSCEQNLNHDAMYWYRQDPGQGLRLIYYSQIVNDFQKGDIAEGYSVSREKKESFPLTVTSAQKNPTAFYLCASSQPGTVPSGANVLTFGAGSRLTVL.

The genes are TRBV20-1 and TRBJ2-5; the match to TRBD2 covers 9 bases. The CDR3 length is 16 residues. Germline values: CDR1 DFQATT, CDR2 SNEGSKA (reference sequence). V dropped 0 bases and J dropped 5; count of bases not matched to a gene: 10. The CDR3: CSARDLRGGAGETQYF. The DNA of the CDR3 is TGCAGTGCTAGAGATTTACGCGGGGGGGCCGGGGAGACCCAGTACTTC.

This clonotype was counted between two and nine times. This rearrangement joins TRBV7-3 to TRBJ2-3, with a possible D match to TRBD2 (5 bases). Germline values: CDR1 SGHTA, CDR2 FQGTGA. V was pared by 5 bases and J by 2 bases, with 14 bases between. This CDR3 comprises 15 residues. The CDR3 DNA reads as TGTGCCAGCAGCCCTGGACTGACCTTCACAGATACGCAGTATTTT. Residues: CASSPGLTFTDTQYF.